The present entry profiles one T cell receptor beta chain with its context. The antigen is unknown. The CDR3 has 15 residues. The germline V gene has CDR1 LNHDA and CDR2 SQIVND (reference sequence). Trimming removed 10 bases from V and 8 bases from J; junction bases left unmatched: 15. This sample is drawn from a study of shared clonotypes between healthy human individuals. Measured with immunoSEQ multiplex PCR; TCRdb has only the in-frame clones, and not every one. The repertoire has about 2 million clones, around 95% of them found once; the top ten carry 0.1% to 0.15%. Findings and limits, study-wide: Among donors, the sharing of clonotypes was expected to be influenced by sequencing depth. Sorted-subset sequencing, rarefaction showed, was incomplete despite large depth. Limited genetic and exposure-history diversity came from having few donors.

The sample was naive CD4+ T cells sorted from blood. Described subset: CD45RA+ positively selected. The clonotype comes from a man aged 18 to 29 in good health. The chain is built from TRBV19 and TRBJ1-2, with 11 positions matching TRBD1. The CDR3 loop reads CATNPGQGEHFGYTF. DNA for the CDR3: TGTGCCACCAATCCGGGACAGGGGGAACATTTCGGCTACACCTTC. The full variable domain, completed using reference TRBV19 and TRBJ1-2, is DGGITQSPKYLFRKEGQNVTLSCEQNLNHDAMYWYRQDPGQGLRLIYYSQIVNDFQKGDIAEGYSVSREKKESFPLTVTSAQKNPTAFYLCATNPGQGEHFGYTFGSGTRLTVV.